Listed below are T cell receptor beta chains from one sample, sequenced in a study of cytomegalovirus exposure and HLA in healthy donors. TCRdb's table, derived via immunoSEQ multiplex PCR, lists solely in-frame clones and lacks some. The data contain 90,000 or so clones, 95% to 97% of them singletons. The sequenced sample consisted of PBMCs. The source is a young man in good health and CMV-seronegative. Each CDR3 is given with its conserved first and last residue. Fields, in order: CDR3 length, J gene, clone size, V gene, D gene, CDR3 protein, CDR3 DNA. D genes are given only for firm matches. The listing skips clone size in some rows; elsewhere it reads once, few, many or a size class.

length: 16
J: TRBJ2-3
size: .
V: TRBV6-6
D: TRBD2
CDR3: CASSYSGAGVPDTQYF
DNA: TGTGCCAGCAGTTACTCGGGAGCGGGAGTTCCAGATACGCAGTATTTT

length: 17
J: TRBJ2-6
size: once
V: TRBV30
D: .
CDR3: CAWSLGRGGSGANVLTF
DNA: TGTGCCTGGAGTTTAGGCAGGGGCGGCTCTGGGGCCAACGTCCTGACTTTC

length: 17
J: TRBJ1-3
size: once
V: TRBV5-1
D: .
CDR3: CASSFSISGSSGNTIYF
DNA: TGCGCCAGCAGCTTTTCAATTTCGGGATCCTCTGGAAACACCATATATTTT

length: 15
J: TRBJ2-7
size: once
V: TRBV11-3
D: TRBD2
CDR3: CASSSRDWEGSEQYF
DNA: TGTGCCAGCAGCTCACGAGATTGGGAGGGCAGCGAGCAGTACTTC

length: 17
J: TRBJ1-3
size: .
V: TRBV6-1
D: .
CDR3: CASSEAPGASSGNTIYF
DNA: TGTGCCAGCAGTGAAGCGCCAGGGGCCAGCTCTGGAAACACCATATATTTT

length: 13
J: TRBJ1-1
size: .
V: TRBV30
D: .
CDR3: CAWSSLRNTEAFF
DNA: TGTGCCTGGAGTAGTCTGAGAAACACTGAAGCTTTCTTT

length: 16
J: TRBJ2-1
size: .
V: TRBV2
D: .
CDR3: CASRMGLGDSYNEQFF
DNA: TGTGCCAGCAGGATGGGACTTGGGGACTCCTACAATGAGCAGTTCTTC

length: 13
J: TRBJ1-2
size: few
V: TRBV28
D: .
CDR3: CASTLEGLYGYTF
DNA: TGTGCCAGCACTCTAGAGGGCCTATATGGCTACACCTTC

length: 14
J: TRBJ2-7
size: .
V: TRBV6-1
D: TRBD2
CDR3: CASIHWEGSYEQYF
DNA: TGTGCCAGCATCCATTGGGAGGGGTCCTACGAGCAGTACTTC

length: 13
J: TRBJ2-7
size: .
V: TRBV27
D: .
CDR3: CASRGQAVDEQYF
DNA: TGTGCCAGCCGCGGGCAGGCGGTTGACGAGCAGTACTTC

length: 12
J: TRBJ1-2
size: .
V: TRBV28
D: .
CDR3: CASSLTRYGYTF
DNA: TGTGCCAGCAGTTTAACGCGCTATGGCTACACCTTC

length: 16
J: TRBJ2-5
size: .
V: TRBV5-1
D: .
CDR3: CASSDLRVGSQETQYF
DNA: TGCGCCAGCAGCGATCTTCGGGTGGGGAGCCAAGAGACCCAGTACTTC

length: 12
J: TRBJ2-1
size: .
V: TRBV7-2
D: .
CDR3: CASSLVKREQFF
DNA: TGTGCCAGCAGCTTGGTTAAGCGGGAGCAGTTCTTC

length: 14
J: TRBJ2-7
size: once
V: TRBV4-1
D: .
CDR3: CASSQATQGLEQYF
DNA: TGCGCCAGCAGCCAAGCTACACAGGGCCTCGAGCAGTACTTC

length: 20
J: TRBJ2-4
size: .
V: TRBV7-8
D: TRBD1
CDR3: CASSPTNVGQGQLAKNIQYF
DNA: TGTGCCAGCAGCCCCACCAACGTAGGACAGGGGCAACTAGCCAAAAACATTCAGTACTTC

length: 18
J: TRBJ2-3
size: .
V: TRBV4-3
D: TRBD2
CDR3: CASSSSGIAGEGTDTQYF
DNA: TGCGCCAGCAGCTCAAGTGGGATAGCGGGAGAGGGCACAGATACGCAGTATTTT

length: 16
J: TRBJ2-3
size: .
V: TRBV9
D: TRBD2
CDR3: CASSGSGRSGTDTQYF
DNA: TGTGCCAGCAGCGGTAGCGGGAGAAGCGGCACAGATACGCAGTATTTT

length: 16
J: TRBJ1-4
size: .
V: TRBV5-1
D: TRBD1
CDR3: CASSPGQGRLYEKLFF
DNA: TGCGCCAGCAGCCCCGGACAGGGTAGACTTTATGAAAAACTGTTTTTT

length: 14
J: TRBJ2-7
size: .
V: TRBV5-4
D: .
CDR3: CASSLGQSNYEQYF
DNA: TGTGCCAGCAGCTTGGGACAAAGCAACTACGAGCAGTACTTC

length: 16
J: TRBJ2-2
size: .
V: TRBV6-5
D: TRBD2
CDR3: CASSYGTSGRTGELFF
DNA: TGTGCCAGCAGTTACGGGACTAGCGGGAGGACCGGGGAGCTGTTTTTT

length: 17
J: TRBJ1-5
size: .
V: TRBV28
D: TRBD1
CDR3: CASSLGSDRGPNQPQHF
DNA: TGTGCCAGCAGTTTGGGATCAGACAGGGGGCCTAATCAGCCCCAGCATTTT

length: 15
J: TRBJ1-5
size: .
V: TRBV6-5
D: .
CDR3: CASSYASLMFQPQHF
DNA: TGTGCCAGCAGTTACGCGAGCCTAATGTTCCAGCCCCAGCATTTT

length: 13
J: TRBJ2-7
size: .
V: TRBV12-5
D: .
CDR3: CASGLVPPGEQYF
DNA: TGTGCTAGTGGTTTGGTACCTCCGGGCGAGCAGTACTTC